What follows are 10 T cell receptor beta chains derived from one specimen sequenced in a study of cytomegalovirus exposure and HLA in healthy donors. 13 Jbeta primers and 60 Vbeta primers were used for the PCR. Measured with immunoSEQ multiplex PCR; TCRdb has only the in-frame clones, and not every one. The sample has some 220,000 clones, roughly 91% seen once. The sequencing input was PBMCs. The receptor set was obtained from a woman aged 18-30 years in good health and CMV-seronegative.

As DNA, the CDR3 is TGTGCCAGCATCCAATCCAGGGGTTCACCCCTCCACTTT. Translated: CASIQSRGSPLHF. V is TRBV6-6 and J is TRBJ1-6, with D perhaps TRBD1 (6 bases). V was cut by 7 bases and J by 9 bases, with 13 bases left in between. CDR1 is MNHNY, CDR2 SVGAGI, per germline (reference sequence). The CDR3 sequence is 13 residues long.

The chain joins TRBV25-1 to TRBJ1-6, with 8 bases that match TRBD1. The V gene's germline CDR1 is MGHDK and CDR2 SYGVNS. CDR3 length: 13 residues. V trimming: 11 bases; J trimming: 7 bases; junction bases outside the gene matches: 7. CDR3 bases: TGTGCCGCAGGGGGCGCAGGGAATTCACCCCTCCACTTT. Its translation: CAAGGAGNSPLHF.

This rearrangement joins TRBV7-2 to TRBJ1-5; 7 bases align to TRBD1. This CDR3 has 14 amino acids. Germline CDR1 SGHTA, CDR2 FQGNSA. Trimming at V came to 5 bases and at J to 5 bases, leaving 6 bases not matched to a gene. The CDR3 bases are TGTGCCAGCAGCACCGAACAGGGGTATCAGCCCCAGCATTTT. The encoded protein is CASSTEQGYQPQHF. Using reference TRBV7-2 and TRBJ1-5 for the parts outside the CDR3, the full variable domain is GAGVSQSPSNKVTEKGKDVELRCDPISGHTALYWYRQSLGQGLEFLIYFQGNSAPDKSGLPSDRFSAERTGGSVSTLTIQRTQQEDSAVYLCASSTEQGYQPQHFGDGTRLSIL.

This chain links TRBV2 with TRBJ2-7, with TRBD1 matching over 7 bases. Germline lookup yields CDR1 SNHLY and CDR2 FYNNEI. The J segment lost 0 bases and the V segment lost 2 bases, leaving 4 bases of the junction unmatched. The CDR3 consists of 15 residues. CDR3 protein: CASSERQGSSYEQYF. The CDR3, as DNA: TGTGCCAGCAGTGAAAGACAGGGAAGCTCCTACGAGCAGTACTTC.

The V and J genes are TRBV5-1 and TRBJ2-7, with D unclear. CDR3 length: 13 amino acids. Between the trimmed V and J ends, which lost 0 bases and 3 bases, there was a span of 7 bases. The germline V gene encodes CDR1 SGHRS and CDR2 YFSETQ. CDR3 amino acids: CASSLDTLYEQYF. The CDR3 nucleotides are TGCGCCAGCAGCTTGGACACCCTCTACGAGCAGTACTTC. The full variable domain, completed using reference TRBV5-1 and TRBJ2-7, is KAGVTQTPRYLIKTRGQQVTLSCSPISGHRSVSWYQQTPGQGLQFLFEYFSETQRNKGNFPGRFSGRQFSNSRSEMNVSTLELGDSALYLCASSLDTLYEQYFGPGTRLTVT.

The V gene is TRBV7-9, the J gene TRBJ2-2; no clear D gene. The CDR3 is 11 amino acids. Deletions cut 7 bases from V and 4 bases from J, with 4 bases between. Per the germline V gene, CDR1 is SEHNR and CDR2 is FQNEAQ (reference sequence). DNA of the CDR3: TGTGCCAGCATCCTCACCGGGGAGCTGTTTTTT. The encoded protein is CASILTGELFF.

The rearrangement uses TRBV7-2 and TRBJ1-2, with D tentatively TRBD1 (5 bases). Trimming took off 3 bases at V and 5 bases at J, with 10 bases between the two ends. This CDR3 region has 13 residues. The germline V gene encodes CDR1 SGHTA and CDR2 FQGNSA. DNA for the CDR3: TGTGCCAGCAGCTTTTCGGGGGGGTATGGCTACACCTTC. It is translated as CASSFSGGYGYTF.

This clone came up a few times. The chain combines TRBV19 with TRBJ2-2, with 10 bases identical to TRBD1. V gave up 4 bases and J gave up 5 bases; unmatched junction bases: 13. Germline V lookup: CDR1 LNHDA, CDR2 SQIVND (reference sequence). CDR3 length: 18 amino acids. The CDR3: CASSTPRDRGGWTGELFF. The CDR3, as DNA: TGTGCCAGTAGTACTCCCCGGGACAGGGGTGGGTGGACCGGGGAGCTGTTTTTT.

CDR3 in amino acids: CASSLRTGTYEQYF. The CDR3 DNA is TGTGCCAGCAGTCTCCGGACAGGAACCTACGAGCAGTACTTC. V and J are TRBV27 and TRBJ2-7; 7 bases line up with TRBD1. V lost 5 bases and J lost 2; bases outside the gene matches: 6. This CDR3 is built from 14 residues. CDR1 is MNHEY, CDR2 SMNVEV, per germline (reference sequence).

The chain has TRBV25-1 and TRBJ1-1; 7 bases are shared with TRBD1. Germline CDR1 is MGHDK and CDR2 is SYGVNS. This CDR3 is built from 12 residues. Losses at the gene ends were 6 bases for V and 8 bases for J; bases not matched to a gene: 6. CDR3 DNA sequence: TGTGCCAGCAGCCAGGGGGGTGGCGAAGCTTTCTTT. Amino acids: CASSQGGGEAFF.